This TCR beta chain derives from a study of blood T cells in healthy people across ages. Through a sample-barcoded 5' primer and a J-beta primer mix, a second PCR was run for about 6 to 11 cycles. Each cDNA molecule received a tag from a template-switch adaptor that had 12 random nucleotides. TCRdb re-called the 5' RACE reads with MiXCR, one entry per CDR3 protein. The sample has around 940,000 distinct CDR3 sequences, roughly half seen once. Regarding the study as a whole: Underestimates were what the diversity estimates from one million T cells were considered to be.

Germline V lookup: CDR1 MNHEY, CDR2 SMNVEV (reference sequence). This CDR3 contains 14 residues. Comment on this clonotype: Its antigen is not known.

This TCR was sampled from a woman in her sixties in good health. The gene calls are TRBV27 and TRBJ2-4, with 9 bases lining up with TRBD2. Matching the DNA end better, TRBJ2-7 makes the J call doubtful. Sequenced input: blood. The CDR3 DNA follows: TGTGCCAGCAGTTTGGCGGGAGGGTCTTCCGAGCAGTACTTC. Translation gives CASSLAGGSSEQYF.